This T cell receptor beta chain appears in the sequencing data of a study of OX40 agonist ivuxolimab in advanced cancers. Study-level background: Patients received ivuxolimab, an agonistic anti-OX40 (CD134) antibody.

The CDR3 extends over 13 amino acids. Germline V lookup: CDR1 MDHEN, CDR2 SYDVKM. V was cut by 6 bases and J by 9 bases, with 18 bases left in between. The table came from immunoSEQ multiplex PCR; TCRdb's copy has only in-frame clones and leaves some out. The repertoire holds approximately 94,000 clones, with roughly 90% as singletons. This TCR derives from an adult with an advanced solid tumor such as melanoma, head and neck, liver or kidney cancer. This chain uses TRBV28 with TRBJ2-7; D is possibly TRBD2 (5 bases). Source: CD4+ or CD8+ T cells sorted from blood, taken in a trial of the OX40 agonist ivuxolimab. CDR3 coding DNA: TGTGCCAGCAGACCCAGCGGTCTACGAGCGCAGTACTTC. Protein product: CASRPSGLRAQYF. The entire variable domain, with the rest obtained from reference TRBV28 and TRBJ2-7, is as follows: DVKVTQSSRYLVKRTGEKVFLECVQDMDHENMFWYRQDPGLGLRLIYFSYDVKMKEKGDIPEGYSVSREKKERFSLILESASTNQTSMYLCASRPSGLRAQYFGPGTRLTVT.